The 30 T cell receptor beta chains in this list originate from one sample, sequenced in a study of shared clonotypes between healthy human individuals. TCRdb's table, derived via immunoSEQ multiplex PCR, lists solely in-frame clones and lacks some. The data show about 380,000 clones, about 96% seen once. Sequenced: memory CD8+ T cells sorted from blood. Subset: CD45RO+ cells pooled with CCR7-negative TemRA cells. Receptors were obtained from a man younger than 45 in good health.

CDR3 sequence (DNA): TGTGCCAGCAGCTCCCCGACTAGCGGGAGGTACCAAGAGACCCAGTACTTC. Its translation: CASSSPTSGRYQETQYF. The chain uses TRBV5-4 and TRBJ2-5; 13 bases match TRBD2. The CDR3 contains 17 residues. CDR1 is SGHNT, CDR2 YYREEE, per germline (reference sequence). V trimming: 3 bases; J trimming: 0 bases; junction bases outside the gene matches: 5. Full variable domain (missing parts from reference TRBV5-4 and TRBJ2-5): ETGVTQSPTHLIKTRGQQVTLRCSSQSGHNTVSWYQQALGQGPQFIFQYYREEENGRGNFPPRFSGLQFPNYSSELNVNALELDDSALYLCASSSPTSGRYQETQYFGPGTRLLVL.

The chain uses TRBV13 and TRBJ2-7; 8 positions agree with TRBD1. The V gene end was trimmed by 4 bases and the J gene end by 1 base; junction bases not matched to a gene: 12. This CDR3 has 17 amino acids. Germline-derived CDR1 and CDR2 are PRHDT and FYEKMQ (reference sequence). CDR3 region: CASSWRHLQGDSYEQYF. The CDR3 bases are TGTGCCAGCAGCTGGCGACACCTACAGGGGGATTCCTACGAGCAGTACTTC. The full variable domain, completed using reference TRBV13 and TRBJ2-7, is AAGVIQSPRHLIKEKRETATLKCYPIPRHDTVYWYQQGPGQDPQFLISFYEKMQSDKGSIPDRFSAQQFSDYHSELNMSSLELGDSALYFCASSWRHLQGDSYEQYFGPGTRLTVT.

The chain is built from TRBV30 and TRBJ2-3; 8 bases align to TRBD1. The CDR3 runs to 14 residues. Germline V lookup: CDR1 GTSNPN, CDR2 SVGIG (reference sequence). Trimming took 3 bases from V and 1 from J; bases not matched to a gene: 3. The CDR3 loop reads CAWRKDRGTDTQYF. In DNA form, the CDR3 reads TGTGCCTGGAGGAAGGACAGGGGCACAGATACGCAGTATTTT.

The chain links TRBV5-6 to TRBJ2-7, with 9 positions matching TRBD2. This CDR3 has 14 residues. Trimming removed 1 base from V and 3 bases from J; junction bases left unmatched: 2. Germline CDR1 is SGHDT and CDR2 is YYEEEE. The CDR3 bases are TGTGCCAGCAGCTTGACTAGCGGGTTCTACGAGCAGTACTTC. This encodes CASSLTSGFYEQYF.

The chain recombines TRBV15 with TRBJ1-3, with D perhaps matching TRBD1 (5 bases). Trimming removed 3 bases from V and 4 bases from J, with 10 bases in between. CDR3 size: 14 residues. CDR1 is LNHNV and CDR2 is YYDKDF in the germline V gene (reference sequence). CDR3 nucleotides: TGTGCCACCAGCAGCGACAGTGAAGGAAACACCATATATTTT. It yields the protein CATSSDSEGNTIYF.

The chain carries TRBV30 and TRBJ2-7; 8 nucleotides match TRBD1. Germline V gene data show CDR1 as GTSNPN and CDR2 as SVGIG (reference sequence). The CDR3 runs to 15 residues. V trimming: 2 bases; J trimming: 6 bases; junction bases outside the gene matches: 12. CDR3 nucleotides: TGTGCCTGGAGTAGAGGGACAGGCCCCAGGGGCGAGCAGTACTTC. Translating it yields CAWSRGTGPRGEQYF. The entire variable domain, with the rest obtained from reference TRBV30 and TRBJ2-7, is as follows: SQTIHQWPATLVQPVGSPLSLECTVEGTSNPNLYWYRQAAGRGLQLLFYSVGIGQISSEVPQNLSASRPQDRQFILSSKKLLLSDSGFYLCAWSRGTGPRGEQYFGPGTRLTVT.

The rearrangement links TRBV5-1 to TRBJ2-6; 10 bases are shared with TRBD2. Per the germline V gene, CDR1 is SGHRS and CDR2 is YFSETQ. This CDR3 contains 18 residues. Losses at the gene ends were 0 bases for V and 0 bases for J; bases not matched to a gene: 3. Here the CDR3 reads CASSLGRLAGSGANVLTF. The CDR3 DNA sequence: TGCGCCAGCAGCTTGGGCCGACTAGCGGGCTCTGGGGCCAACGTCCTGACTTTC.

The V call is TRBV7-3, the J call TRBJ2-1; TRBD2 aligns across 10 bases. The J segment lost 5 bases and the V segment lost 2 bases, leaving 3 bases of the junction unmatched. This CDR3 comprises 15 residues. Germline values: CDR1 SGHTA, CDR2 FQGTGA. The CDR3 loop is CASSLLAGDDNEQFF. CDR3 DNA sequence: TGTGCCAGCAGCTTACTAGCGGGAGATGACAATGAGCAGTTCTTC.

In its sample, this clone was seen once. Additional DNA sequences in this sample encode the identical CDR3. CDR3 DNA sequence: TGCGCCAGCAGCTTGTCCGCGAACACTGAAGCTTTCTTT. The encoded protein is CASSLSANTEAFF. The chain recombines TRBV5-1 with TRBJ1-1; D is unresolved. Germline V gives CDR1 SGHRS, CDR2 YFSETQ. The CDR3 is made up of 13 amino acids. Trimming took 1 base from V and 1 from J, leaving 5 bases between them.

The chain carries TRBV30 and TRBJ1-5; 8 nucleotides match TRBD1. CDR1 is GTSNPN, CDR2 SVGIG, per germline (reference sequence). V was pared by 6 bases and J by 1 base, with 2 bases of the junction left unmatched. The CDR3 totals 13 residues. CDR3 sequence reads: CACQGASNQPQHF. CDR3 DNA sequence: TGTGCCTGCCAGGGGGCGAGCAATCAGCCCCAGCATTTT.

This chain links TRBV9 with TRBJ2-5; D is tentatively TRBD1 or TRBD2 (7 bases each). V shed 2 bases and J shed 5 bases, with 13 bases lying between them. The CDR3 length is 14 residues. Germline CDR1 SGDLS, CDR2 YYNGEE. The DNA of the CDR3 is TGTGCCAGCAGCGTTAACAGGGGAGGGGAGACCCAGTACTTC. Protein product: CASSVNRGGETQYF. Using reference TRBV9 and TRBJ2-5 for the parts outside the CDR3, the full variable domain is DSGVTQTPKHLITATGQRVTLRCSPRSGDLSVYWYQQSLDQGLQFLIQYYNGEERAKGNILERFSAQQFPDLHSELNLSSLELGDSALYFCASSVNRGGETQYFGPGTRLLVL.

With respect to this clone: The same CDR3 is also encoded by other DNA sequences in this sample. The CDR3 protein is CASSLGNTGELFF. The CDR3 nucleotides are TGTGCCAGCAGCTTAGGTAACACCGGGGAGCTGTTTTTT. This chain links TRBV7-8 with TRBJ2-2; no reliable D call. The CDR3 has 13 residues. CDR1 and CDR2 (germline): SGHVS, FQNEAQ. V was pared by 1 base and J by 2 bases, with 2 bases between.

The CDR3: CASSPAGRTYEQYF. CDR3 in DNA: TGCGCCAGCAGCCCCGCCGGGAGAACTTACGAGCAGTACTTC. V and J are TRBV4-1 and TRBJ2-7; perhaps TRBD2 as D (6 bases). This CDR3 is built from 14 residues. Germline V gene sequence: CDR1 MGHRA, CDR2 YSYEKL. V lost 4 bases and J 4 bases, leaving 14 bases between the germline ends.

The V gene is TRBV7-8, the J gene TRBJ1-1; D is possibly TRBD1 (5 bases). The CDR3 spans 14 residues. Germline assignment: CDR1 SGHVS and CDR2 FQNEAQ. Trimming pared 8 bases from V and 7 bases from J, leaving 20 bases between. The chain's CDR3 is CASGGTQPLNEAFF. The DNA of the CDR3 is TGTGCCAGCGGGGGAACGCAGCCCCTAAATGAAGCTTTCTTT.

A note on this clone: Other DNA sequences in the sample encode the same CDR3. The V gene is TRBV27, the J gene TRBJ1-5; no clear D gene. Trimming pared 1 base from V and 2 bases from J, leaving 3 bases between. Germline V gene data show CDR1 as MNHEY and CDR2 as SMNVEV (reference sequence). There are 13 residues in the CDR3. CDR3 in amino acids: CASSLWGNQPQHF. Here the CDR3 DNA reads TGTGCCAGCAGTTTATGGGGCAATCAGCCCCAGCATTTT.

The rearrangement uses TRBV4-2 and TRBJ2-7, with 8 nucleotides matching TRBD2. The J segment lost 6 bases and the V segment lost 2 bases, leaving 21 bases of the junction unmatched. The CDR3 runs 19 residues. The germline gives CDR1 LGHNA, CDR2 YNFKEQ. This CDR3 is CASSQTAGGGLAGFREQYF. DNA of the CDR3: TGTGCCAGCAGCCAAACCGCCGGGGGTGGGCTAGCGGGTTTCCGCGAGCAGTACTTC.

This clone was seen just once. The chain employs TRBV28 and TRBJ2-2, with 8 bases lining up with TRBD1. The CDR3 runs 16 residues. Germline-derived CDR1 and CDR2 are MDHEN and SYDVKM. V was pared by 5 bases and J by 1 base, with 6 bases of the junction left unmatched. The CDR3 here is CASSRPGTGNTGELFF. CDR3 DNA sequence: TGTGCCAGCAGTCGCCCCGGGACAGGGAACACCGGGGAGCTGTTTTTT.

The J gene is TRBJ1-1, the V gene TRBV10-3; no reliable D call. Germline-derived CDR1 and CDR2 are ENHRY and SYGVKD. The CDR3 extends over 14 amino acids. The V end lost 0 bases, the J end lost 4 bases, and 9 bases lay between the germline ends. The CDR3 nucleotides read TGTGCCATCAGTGAGTCTCGGGAATCCACTGAAGCTTTCTTT. Amino acids: CAISESRESTEAFF.

The V gene is TRBV28, the J gene TRBJ1-2, with 9 positions matching TRBD1. CDR1 is MDHEN, CDR2 SYDVKM, per germline. The CDR3 is 16 residues long. V shed 5 bases, J shed 1 base, and the junction held 8 bases outside the gene matches. This chain's CDR3 is CASSIEGTGSNYGYTF. In nucleotides, the CDR3 is TGTGCCAGCAGTATCGAAGGGACAGGGAGTAACTATGGCTACACCTTC.

The chain recombines TRBV6-5 with TRBJ1-3, with unresolved D. This CDR3 spans 15 amino acids. V was shortened by 5 bases and J by 0 bases, with 11 bases between the two germline ends. Germline V gives CDR1 MNHEY, CDR2 SVGAGI. CDR3 DNA: TGTGCCAGCAGTACCAGCTGGGGCTCTGGAAACACCATATATTTT. It is translated as CASSTSWGSGNTIYF.

This clone has only a few counts. The J gene is TRBJ1-2, the V gene TRBV2; D perhaps matches TRBD1 (5 bases). The CDR3 has 13 residues. V lost 4 bases to trimming and J lost 4 bases, with 10 bases between them. Germline V lookup: CDR1 SNHLY, CDR2 FYNNEI. The CDR3 DNA is TGTGCCAGCAGTGCCCAGGGCGGCTATGGCTACACCTTC. It is translated as CASSAQGGYGYTF. The variable domain in full, completed from reference TRBV2 and TRBJ1-2, reads EPEVTQTPSHQVTQMGQEVILRCVPISNHLYFYWYRQILGQKVEFLVSFYNNEISEKSEIFDDQFSVERPDGSNFTLKIRSTKLEDSAMYFCASSAQGGYGYTFGSGTRLTVV.

CDR3 sequence (DNA): TGTGCCAGCAGCATGACAGGGGGCACTGAAGCTTTCTTT. Its protein is CASSMTGGTEAFF. The chain joins TRBV5-6 to TRBJ1-1; 9 bases map to TRBD1. Germline V lookup: CDR1 SGHDT, CDR2 YYEEEE. The V gene end was trimmed by 4 bases and the J gene end by 4 bases; junction bases not matched to a gene: 2. The CDR3 runs to 13 residues.

CDR3 sequence: CASSPHRGGVEEKLFF. The CDR3 DNA reads TGTGCCAGCAGCCCACACAGGGGAGGGGTAGAAGAAAAACTGTTTTTT. J is TRBJ1-4 and V is TRBV13; 7 bases line up with TRBD1. CDR1 is PRHDT and CDR2 is FYEKMQ in the germline V gene (reference sequence). There are 16 residues in the CDR3. V lost 5 bases to trimming and J lost 8 bases; unmatched junction nucleotides: 14.

The rearrangement joins TRBV19 to TRBJ2-2, with D perhaps matching TRBD2 (6 bases). The CDR3 length is 16 residues. Trimming removed 2 bases at V and 0 bases at J, with 10 bases between. Germline-derived CDR1 and CDR2 are LNHDA and SQIVND (reference sequence). The CDR3 loop reads CASSIRGTANTGELFF. The DNA for the CDR3 is TGTGCCAGTAGTATACGGGGGACTGCGAACACCGGGGAGCTGTTTTTT. Looking up the rest from reference TRBV19 and TRBJ2-2 gives the full variable domain: DGGITQSPKYLFRKEGQNVTLSCEQNLNHDAMYWYRQDPGQGLRLIYYSQIVNDFQKGDIAEGYSVSREKKESFPLTVTSAQKNPTAFYLCASSIRGTANTGELFFGEGSRLTVL.

This clone came up once. The CDR3 region is CASSYQETQYF. The CDR3 nucleotides are TGTGCCAGCAGCTACCAAGAGACCCAGTACTTC. V is TRBV5-6 and J is TRBJ2-5, with D hard to call. The germline V gene encodes CDR1 SGHDT and CDR2 YYEEEE. The ends were cut back, 3 bases at V and 0 bases at J, with 0 bases in the middle. The CDR3 sequence is 11 residues long. The variable domain in full, with the rest retrieved from reference TRBV5-6 and TRBJ2-5, is DAGVTQSPTHLIKTRGQQVTLRCSPKSGHDTVSWYQQALGQGPQFIFQYYEEEERQRGNFPDRFSGHQFPNYSSELNVNALLLGDSALYLCASSYQETQYFGPGTRLLVL.

The rearrangement joins TRBV5-1 to TRBJ1-1; no reliable D call. The CDR3 is made up of 16 amino acids. Trimming stripped 0 bases from V and 0 bases from J, with 12 bases between. CDR1 SGHRS and CDR2 YFSETQ come from the germline V gene. This chain's CDR3 is CASSLAFTSMNTEAFF. CDR3 DNA sequence: TGCGCCAGCAGCTTGGCCTTTACCTCCATGAACACTGAAGCTTTCTTT.

The chain links TRBV6-1 to TRBJ1-5; 8 bases line up with TRBD1. CDR3 length equals 13 residues. Germline CDR1 and CDR2: MNHNS and SASEGT. The ends lost 4 bases at V and 5 bases at J; junction bases unmatched: 1. The CDR3 sequence is CASSGTGHQPQHF. The CDR3 DNA reads as TGTGCCAGCAGTGGGACAGGGCATCAGCCCCAGCATTTT.

In this sample, this clone turned up once. The V and J genes are TRBV4-1 and TRBJ2-1; no firm D call. The CDR3 has 15 amino acids. Per the germline V gene, CDR1 is MGHRA and CDR2 is YSYEKL. The V and J ends lost 1 base and 5 bases respectively, with 12 bases between them. The CDR3 sequence: CASSQVILGNNEQFF. The DNA for the CDR3 is TGCGCCAGCAGCCAAGTAATCTTGGGTAACAATGAGCAGTTCTTC.

The rearrangement links TRBV19 to TRBJ2-5; D perhaps matches TRBD2 (5 bases). In germline, CDR1 is LNHDA, CDR2 SQIVND (reference sequence). The CDR3 contains 15 residues. V was pared by 5 bases and J by 5 bases, with 18 bases between. The CDR3 region has the DNA TGTGCCAGTAGTTCCTTAGAGGGCCAGACGGAGACCCAGTACTTC. This codes for CASSSLEGQTETQYF.

The V call is TRBV10-2, the J call TRBJ2-7; D gene ambiguous. The CDR3 loop spans 14 amino acids. V shed 5 bases and J shed 4 bases, with 15 bases lying between them. The germline CDR1 and CDR2 sequences are WSHSY and SAAADI. CDR3 coding DNA: TGCGCCAGCAGTACGAGATCCCGCCCTTACGAGCAGTACTTC. Its protein product is CASSTRSRPYEQYF.